Listed below are T cell receptor beta chains from one sample, sequenced in a study of blood T cell repertoires in COVID-19. Sequencing was performed with immunoSEQ multiplex PCR; in TCRdb, only in-frame clones are kept and a portion is missing. This sample has around 180,000 clones, with 82% found just once. Sequencing was carried out using peripheral blood. These receptors were collected from a woman over 75 with active or convalescent COVID-19. Both conserved end residues are part of each CDR3. The order of the fields is V gene, J gene, CDR3 length, CDR3 protein.

TRBV9	TRBJ2-1	20	CASSTEAGQGARGLNYEQFF
TRBV24-1	TRBJ1-5	15	CATSFSLGGNQPQHF
TRBV28	TRBJ1-5	11	CATGGNQPQHF
TRBV12-3/TRBV12-4	TRBJ1-1	13	CASSFGGGTEAFF
TRBV2	TRBJ1-5	13	CATQGGLNQPQHF
TRBV7-3	TRBJ1-2	13	CASSEQGRYGYTF
TRBV5-1	TRBJ1-4	16	CASSPGVGTANEKLFF
TRBV9	TRBJ2-1	16	CASSASGAGGPGEQFF
TRBV6-6	TRBJ2-7	17	CASSRRRFREATYEQYF
TRBV15	TRBJ1-1	15	CATSRGQYMNTEAFF
TRBV5-1	TRBJ2-7	13	CASSLSIDGEQYF
TRBV28	TRBJ1-4	15	CASRTLQLGAEKLFF
TRBV5-4	TRBJ2-5	16	CASSTSLRRDQETQYF
TRBV6-6	TRBJ2-6	15	CASSKQGAGANVLTF
TRBV10-2	TRBJ1-2	13	CASSEAGGYGYTF
TRBV3-1/TRBV3-2	TRBJ2-7	17	CASSQAPRTSRYYEQYF
TRBV19	TRBJ2-7	14	CASSMVAGGYEQYF
TRBV2	TRBJ2-7	12	CASSGSGYEQYF
TRBV7-9	TRBJ1-1	14	CASSPGQANTEAFF
TRBV18	TRBJ1-1	16	CASSPDRYAGETEAFF
TRBV19	TRBJ1-5	16	CASSEGTVYSNQPQHF
TRBV2	TRBJ1-2	13	CASSDRTNYGYTF
TRBV14	TRBJ2-1	11	CASSQVNEQFF
TRBV18	TRBJ1-1	13	CASSEHGGTEAFF
TRBV6-5	TRBJ1-1	15	CASSFHRGRGTEAFF